These T cell receptor beta chains were read from a single sample in a study of beta chain features in type 1 diabetes. This table comes from immunoSEQ multiplex PCR, and its TCRdb copy is limited to in-frame clones, with some not included. Here the sample spans fewer than 200,000 clones, 10% to 15% being singletons. Input material: central memory CD4+ T cells from blood. Receptors originate from a young woman in good health. Both conserved end residues are part of each CDR3. Clone size is not always given. Where it is, it says once, few, many or a class for expanded clones.

size | V | length | CDR3
NA | TRBV11-2 | 12 | CASSSVRGEQYF
few | TRBV18 | 13 | CASSPYRQETQYF
few | TRBV14 | 14 | CASSLKGSHDTQYF
many | TRBV29-1 | 14 | CSVEDSAGANVLTF
NA | TRBV28 | 14 | CASEQPGTAGEQFF
few | TRBV9 | 14 | CASTHSGGSYEQYF
NA | TRBV6-5 | 13 | CASRLALKNEQFF
few | TRBV19 | 15 | CASSIARARGTEAFF
NA | TRBV23-1 | 11 | CGRDRGDEQFF
NA | TRBV9 | 15 | CASSVASGSTYEQYF
NA | TRBV15 | 15 | CATSREGGQAGEQYF
few | TRBV28 | 13 | CASSWDYQETQYF
NA | TRBV7-2 | 16 | CASSLGDRALQERLFF
NA | TRBV9 | 17 | CASSVMRSGRFPYEQYF
few | TRBV5-1 | 15 | CASSLGQGRDNEQFF
NA | TRBV5-4 | 14 | CASRERQGNHEQYF
few | TRBV5-4 | 15 | CAYLGASGSTDTQYF
few | TRBV18 | 15 | CASSPGTSGTYEQYF
few | TRBV27 | 13 | CASSLDKSYEQYF
few | TRBV11-2 | 13 | CASSTPGKAEAFF
NA | TRBV7-3 | 13 | CASGFGQFYEQYF
NA | TRBV11-2 | 16 | CASSFLSTSGTDTQYF
few | TRBV25-1 | 17 | CASSELGRRTRPNEQFF
few | TRBV4-3 | 16 | CASSHLRPDRAPEQYF
NA | TRBV6-5 | 14 | CASSRGQANQPQHF
NA | TRBV5-1 | 12 | CASRVRYNEQFF
few | TRBV29-1 | 14 | CSVGRLAVHNEQFF
NA | TRBV7-2 | 18 | CASSPQPPTGGSGNTIYF
once | TRBV18 | 13 | CASSPDRVDGYTF
NA | TRBV29-1 | 12 | CSVRGGYEKLFF
few | TRBV7-3 | 17 | CASSLSWTGGAMETQYF
few | TRBV27 | 14 | CASSSYQGGTEAFF
few | TRBV6-5 | 14 | CASSYGTGFNEQFF
NA | TRBV27 | 14 | CASSLGGINYGYTF
NA | TRBV27 | 13 | CASRRTGGDAQHF
many | TRBV5-1 | 14 | CASSPGTPQETQYF
NA | TRBV4-2 | 12 | CASSRDRVEQYF